This T cell receptor beta chain was identified in a study of cytomegalovirus exposure and HLA in healthy donors. Looking at the study overall: Inside one of the first data releases sat about 91 million unique TCRs taken from HLA-typed donors.

A multiplex PCR was run with 60 Vbeta primers and 13 Jbeta primers. Produced via immunoSEQ multiplex PCR; TCRdb's table is partial and in-frame only. The sample carries some 170,000 clones, approximately 80% recorded once. Only one count was recorded for this clone. The junction had 8 bases not matched to a gene; V was cut back by 5 bases and J by 0 bases. CDR3 length: 16 amino acids. CDR1 is SGHDN and CDR2 is FVKESK in the germline V gene. The receptor comes from a man between 18 and 29 years old in good health and CMV-seropositive. Sequenced input: PBMCs. The chain couples TRBV14 to TRBJ2-3; 7 bases are shared with TRBD2. CDR3 loop: CASSSFSGLSTDTQYF. The DNA for the CDR3 is TGTGCCAGCAGCTCTTTTAGCGGGTTGAGCACAGATACGCAGTATTTT.